This passage covers 25 T cell receptor beta chains from one sample sequenced in a study of blood T cells in healthy people across ages. Alongside a J-beta primer mix, a sample-barcoded 5' primer served in a second PCR lasting about 6 to 12 cycles. TCRdb re-analysed the 5' RACE reads in MiXCR, keeping a single row per CDR3 protein. This sample has roughly 730,000 distinct CDR3 sequences, with 45% to 70% found just once. What was sequenced was blood. The source of these receptors is a man aged 35 to 55 in good health.

The chain links TRBV11-2 to TRBJ2-3, with a possible D match to TRBD2 (5 bases). Germline loops: CDR1 SGHAT, CDR2 FQNNGV. The ends were cut back, 4 bases at V and 3 bases at J, with 17 bases in the middle. This CDR3 comprises 16 residues. CDR3 amino acids: CASSSSGSGGTDTQYF. The CDR3 nucleotides are TGTGCCAGCAGCTCGAGCGGAAGTGGAGGTACAGATACGCAGTATTTT.

The genes are TRBV28 and TRBJ2-3, with a weak D call TRBD1 (6 bases). Trimming took off 9 bases at V and 2 bases at J, with 21 bases between the two ends. Germline CDR1 and CDR2: MDHEN and SYDVKM. The CDR3 is made up of 16 amino acids. CDR3 amino acids: CASINREHTFTDTQYF. CDR3 DNA: TGTGCCAGTATAAACAGGGAACATACCTTCACAGATACGCAGTATTTT.

This clonotype came up a few times. The chain couples TRBV27 to TRBJ1-2; weak D call: TRBD1 (6 bases). This CDR3 has 15 residues. V was shortened by 4 bases and J by 5 bases, with 17 bases between the two germline ends. Looked up from germline, CDR1 is MNHEY and CDR2 is SMNVEV (reference sequence). The CDR3 DNA follows: TGTGCCAGCAGTTCCCCTCGGACAGCGAGTTATGGCTACACCTTC. Its protein product is CASSSPRTASYGYTF.

In its sample, this clonotype was seen a few times. The chain couples TRBV7-2 to TRBJ2-7; the match to TRBD2 covers 10 bases. V lost 5 bases, J lost 5 bases, and 9 bases stayed unmatched. Germline V gene data show CDR1 as SGHTA and CDR2 as FQGNSA. This CDR3 spans 15 amino acids. The chain's CDR3 is CASSPELAGSNEQYF. For the CDR3, the DNA is TGTGCCAGCAGCCCGGAACTAGCGGGGAGCAACGAGCAGTACTTC.

The V gene is TRBV29-1, the J gene TRBJ2-7, with a weak D call TRBD1 (7 bases). The CDR3 length is 14 residues. Trimming removed 4 bases at V and 0 bases at J, with 13 bases between. Per germline, CDR1 SQVTM and CDR2 ANQGSEA. The CDR3 bases are TGCAGCGTTGGAGGCGGGGACAGCTCCTACGAGCAGTACTTC. Its protein product is CSVGGGDSSYEQYF.

CDR3 region: CASSPQGTWAGQPQHF. The CDR3 bases are TGTGCCAGCAGTCCACAAGGGACTTGGGCGGGTCAGCCCCAGCATTTT. The rearrangement uses TRBV28 and TRBJ1-5; perhaps TRBD1 as D (5 bases). V lost 5 bases and J 6 bases, leaving 20 bases between the germline ends. The CDR3 has 16 amino acids. Germline CDR1 and CDR2: MDHEN and SYDVKM.

CDR3: CASLGMRGERTYNEQFF. The CDR3 DNA sequence: TGTGCCAGCCTGGGGATGAGGGGAGAGCGGACCTACAATGAGCAGTTCTTC. This sequence joins TRBV11-2 and TRBJ2-1, with D perhaps TRBD1 or TRBD2 (5 bases each). V dropped 8 bases and J dropped 2 bases, with 22 bases sitting between them. CDR3 length: 17 amino acids. Germline loops: CDR1 SGHAT, CDR2 FQNNGV.

This clonotype was found many times. The chain joins TRBV10-3 to TRBJ2-5, with D uncertain. CDR1 is ENHRY, CDR2 SYGVKD, per germline. The V end was cut by 4 bases, the J end by 0 bases, with 9 bases between. The CDR3 totals 14 residues. CDR3: CAISADWDQETQYF. In DNA form, the CDR3 reads TGTGCCATCAGTGCAGATTGGGACCAAGAGACCCAGTACTTC.

The V and J genes are TRBV7-9 and TRBJ1-2; D gene unclear. The CDR3 length is 15 residues. V lost 10 bases, J lost 0 bases, and 18 bases lay in between. The V gene's germline CDR1 is SEHNR and CDR2 FQNEAQ (reference sequence). The CDR3, as DNA: TGTGCCACCGAGCGGGCGGACTGGGCTAACTATGGCTACACCTTC. Amino acid sequence: CATERADWANYGYTF.

This clonotype has only a few counts. V and J are TRBV7-9 and TRBJ2-1, with D possibly being TRBD1 or TRBD2 (5 bases each). Germline-derived CDR1 and CDR2 are SEHNR and FQNEAQ (reference sequence). This CDR3 comprises 14 residues. With 5 bases removed from V and 7 bases from J, the gap between germline ends came to 15 bases. The CDR3 is CASSGTGTRNEQFF. For the CDR3, the DNA is TGTGCCAGCAGCGGTACCGGGACCCGTAATGAGCAGTTCTTC. The whole variable domain, remainder taken from reference TRBV7-9 and TRBJ2-1, is DTGVSQNPRHKITKRGQNVTFRCDPISEHNRLYWYRQTLGQGPEFLTYFQNEAQLEKSRLLSDRFSAERPKGSFSTLEIQRTEQGDSAMYLCASSGTGTRNEQFFGPGTRLTVL.

The V and J genes are TRBV10-3 and TRBJ2-2; D remains unclear. The CDR3 has 15 residues. Trimming took off 0 bases at V and 3 bases at J, with 8 bases between the two ends. Germline V gives CDR1 ENHRY, CDR2 SYGVKD. The CDR3 DNA follows: TGTGCCATCAGTGAGTCGACTTCTGACACCGGGGAGCTGTTTTTT. Its protein is CAISESTSDTGELFF.

V and J are TRBV12-3 or TRBV12-4 and TRBJ1-1; unclear D gene. With 4 bases removed from V and 1 base from J, the gap between germline ends came to 7 bases. The CDR3 runs 13 residues. The CDR3 region is CASSSSENTEAFF. CDR3 DNA sequence: TGTGCCAGCAGTTCCTCCGAGAACACTGAAGCTTTCTTT.

This rearrangement joins TRBV29-1 to TRBJ1-2; D call uncertain. The length of the CDR3 is 12 residues. Germline-derived CDR1 and CDR2 are SQVTM and ANQGSEA. V lost 3 bases and J 8 bases, leaving 13 bases between the germline ends. Here the CDR3 DNA reads TGCAGCGTTGAGTCGGTTTTAGAGGGCTACACCTTC. Its translation: CSVESVLEGYTF.

The V gene is TRBV7-2, the J gene TRBJ1-3; maybe TRBD1 (6 bases). Trimming shortened V by 2 bases and J by 0 bases, and 11 bases separated the two germline ends. The CDR3 covers 16 residues. CDR1 SGHTA and CDR2 FQGNSA come from the germline V gene. The CDR3 reads CASSLSGATSGNTIYF. The CDR3 coding sequence is TGTGCCAGCAGCTTATCAGGGGCTACCTCTGGAAACACCATATATTTT. The full variable domain, completed using reference TRBV7-2 and TRBJ1-3, is GAGVSQSPSNKVTEKGKDVELRCDPISGHTALYWYRQSLGQGLEFLIYFQGNSAPDKSGLPSDRFSAERTGGSVSTLTIQRTQQEDSAVYLCASSLSGATSGNTIYFGEGSWLTVV.

The chain joins TRBV24-1 to TRBJ2-5; D is possibly TRBD1 (6 bases). The CDR3 has 16 residues. The V end lost 1 base, the J end lost 4 bases, and 15 bases lay between the germline ends. Per the germline V gene, CDR1 is KGHDR and CDR2 is SFDVKD. The CDR3 loop reads CATSDFRTGNVETQYF. The DNA for the CDR3 is TGTGCCACCAGTGATTTTCGAACAGGGAATGTAGAGACCCAGTACTTC.

The chain links TRBV27 to TRBJ2-3; TRBD2 matches at 11 bases. Germline trimming cut 3 bases from V and 1 base from J; bases unmatched to any gene: 15. CDR1 is MNHEY, CDR2 SMNVEV, per germline (reference sequence). CDR3 length: 20 residues. CDR3 DNA sequence: TGTGCCAGCAGTTTCTTCCTGGCTAGCGGGGGGCCCGACCGCACAGATACGCAGTATTTT. This encodes CASSFFLASGGPDRTDTQYF.

For the CDR3, the DNA is TGTGCCAGCTACAGTCCCAATCAGCCCCAGCATTTT. Encoded protein: CASYSPNQPQHF. The chain recombines TRBV28 with TRBJ1-5; no clear D gene. CDR3 length: 12 residues. The germline gives CDR1 MDHEN, CDR2 SYDVKM. Trimming removed 8 bases from V and 3 bases from J, with 8 bases in between.

This chain uses TRBV11-2 with TRBJ1-4; D unclear. Germline CDR1 is SGHAT and CDR2 is FQNNGV. With 5 bases removed from V and 3 bases from J, the gap between germline ends came to 7 bases. This CDR3 has 13 amino acids. CDR3 in amino acids: CASSREANEKLFF. In nucleotides, the CDR3 is TGTGCCAGCAGCAGGGAAGCTAATGAAAAACTGTTTTTT.

CDR3 DNA sequence: TGTGCCAGCGACAGGGGGAACATTCAGTACTTC. As protein: CASDRGNIQYF. J is TRBJ2-4 and V is TRBV6-1; 9 bases agree with TRBD1. This CDR3 comprises 11 residues. J lost 7 bases, V lost 8 bases, and 0 bases had no gene match. Germline V gene sequence: CDR1 MNHNS, CDR2 SASEGT.

V and J are TRBV5-1 and TRBJ2-5, with TRBD1 matching over 7 bases. Germline CDR1 and CDR2: SGHRS and YFSETQ. J gave up 2 bases and V 3 bases, and 7 bases lay outside the gene matches. CDR3 length: 15 residues. CDR3 in DNA: TGCGCCAGCAGCTCGGGACAGCATACACAAGAGACCCAGTACTTC. This gives the protein CASSSGQHTQETQYF.

V usage is TRBV10-3 and J usage is TRBJ2-3; D remains ambiguous. CDR3 length: 18 amino acids. Per the germline V gene, CDR1 is ENHRY and CDR2 is SYGVKD. Trimming removed 9 bases at V and 3 bases at J, with 28 bases between. The CDR3 coding sequence is TGTGCCATGCGATCGATAACCGGACCCCCCTTGGCAACAGATACGCAGTATTTT. This translates into CAMRSITGPPLATDTQYF.

CDR3 nucleotide sequence: TGCAGTGCTACCGACACGGGGACCTACAATGAGCAGTTCTTC. This translates into CSATDTGTYNEQFF. The chain couples TRBV20-1 to TRBJ2-1; a possible D gene is TRBD2 (5 bases). Trimming left V 4 bases short and J 2 bases short, with 12 bases between. The CDR3 spans 14 residues. The germline gives CDR1 DFQATT, CDR2 SNEGSKA (reference sequence).

This clonotype has at least ten counts. This rearrangement joins TRBV6-5 to TRBJ1-2; a weak D match, TRBD1 (6 bases). This CDR3 has 16 residues. CDR1 is MNHEY, CDR2 SVGAGI, per germline. V shed 6 bases and J shed 0 bases, with 17 bases lying between them. The CDR3 region is CASSAGGGSANYGYTF. The CDR3 coding sequence is TGTGCCAGCAGCGCTGGGGGCGGCAGCGCTAACTATGGCTACACCTTC.

This clonotype has more than one count but fewer than ten. The J gene is TRBJ2-5, the V gene TRBV5-6, with D tentatively TRBD1 (6 bases). V was cut by 4 bases and J by 3 bases, with 10 bases left in between. This CDR3 contains 13 residues. The germline gives CDR1 SGHDT, CDR2 YYEEEE. The CDR3 here is CASSKDSKETQYF. In nucleotides, the CDR3 is TGTGCCAGCAGCAAGGACAGTAAAGAGACCCAGTACTTC.

This sequence joins TRBV20-1 and TRBJ2-7, with 11 nucleotides matching TRBD2. The CDR3 spans 13 residues. Germline V CDR1 and CDR2: DFQATT, SNEGSKA (reference sequence). V gave up 3 bases and J gave up 4 bases; unmatched junction bases: 2. The CDR3 DNA reads TGCAGTGCTAGTTGGACTAGCGGGTACGAGCAGTACTTC. It specifies CSASWTSGYEQYF.